These 15 T cell receptor beta chains were sequenced from one sample in a study of CD8 T cells in ankylosing spondylitis. TCRdb re-called the 5' RACE reads with MiXCR, one entry per CDR3 protein. The repertoire holds about 340,000 distinct CDR3 sequences, over 12% seen once, with 1.1% in the top ten. Sequencing input: blood, either unsorted or a sorted T cell fraction (not recorded which). These receptors all come from a male donor with ankylosing spondylitis or in good health (not recorded which).

This clonotype came up a few times. V usage is TRBV12-3 or TRBV12-4 and J usage is TRBJ1-2; D uncertain. The V and J ends lost 4 bases and 11 bases respectively, with 14 bases between them. The CDR3 runs 12 residues. The CDR3 nucleotides are TGTGCCAGCAGTTCCCCGGCCCCGTATTACACCTTC. As protein: CASSSPAPYYTF.

The chain recombines TRBV10-3 with TRBJ2-7, with 7 bases fitting TRBD2. This CDR3 is built from 15 residues. The junction had 6 bases not matched to a gene; V was cut back by 4 bases and J by 0 bases. Germline V CDR1 and CDR2: ENHRY, SYGVKD. The CDR3 sequence is CAISAVSGISYEQYF. CDR3 nucleotides: TGTGCCATCAGTGCAGTAAGCGGGATCTCCTACGAGCAGTACTTC.

This clonotype turned up a few times. The chain couples TRBV20-1 to TRBJ1-1, with 8 bases that match TRBD1. The CDR3 consists of 13 residues. The trim removed 5 bases at V and 3 bases at J, leaving 5 bases unmatched. In germline, CDR1 is DFQATT, CDR2 SNEGSKA (reference sequence). CDR3 DNA sequence: TGCAGTGCTTACCAGGGGGCCGACACTGAAGCTTTCTTT. Residues: CSAYQGADTEAFF.

V is TRBV6-1 and J is TRBJ1-1; unclear D gene. V lost 6 bases, J lost 1 base, and 12 bases lay in between. Germline CDR1 and CDR2: MNHNS and SASEGT. The CDR3 runs 14 residues. The CDR3 loop reads CASSLTTANTEAFF. The CDR3 DNA reads TGTGCCAGCAGCCTCACCACGGCGAACACTGAAGCTTTCTTT.

At least ten counts were recorded for this clonotype. The genes are TRBV20-1 and TRBJ2-5, with 7 bases fitting TRBD2. Germline V gives CDR1 DFQATT, CDR2 SNEGSKA (reference sequence). The V segment lost 3 bases and the J segment 3 bases; nucleotides outside the gene matches: 4. The CDR3 loop spans 13 amino acids. Written as DNA, the CDR3 is TGCAGTGCTAGCCACGGGACTAAAGAGACCCAGTACTTC. Amino acid sequence: CSASHGTKETQYF.

The CDR3 DNA sequence: TGTGCCAGCAGCCCACCTACAGGGTCCGGCTACACCTTC. It specifies CASSPPTGSGYTF. The chain recombines TRBV3-1 with TRBJ1-2; maybe TRBD1 (6 bases). Germline V CDR1 and CDR2: LGHDT, YNNKEL (reference sequence). V gave up 4 bases and J gave up 8 bases, with 14 bases separating them. The CDR3 contains 13 residues.

The chain links TRBV4-1 to TRBJ1-4; D call uncertain. This CDR3 region has 14 residues. Looked up from germline, CDR1 is MGHRA and CDR2 is YSYEKL. V was clipped by 4 bases and J by 4 bases, with 10 bases between them. The CDR3 region is CASSRDGYNEKLFF. The CDR3 DNA reads as TGCGCCAGCAGCCGGGATGGATATAATGAAAAACTGTTTTTT.

This clonotype was recorded a few times. This chain uses TRBV5-1 with TRBJ1-2; D is undetermined. Trimming stripped 4 bases from V and 7 bases from J, with 14 bases between. Germline CDR1 and CDR2: SGHRS and YFSETQ. The CDR3 covers 13 residues. CDR3 residues: CASSPGSGLGYTF. CDR3 DNA sequence: TGCGCCAGCAGCCCTGGGTCCGGCCTTGGCTACACCTTC.

The V gene is TRBV9, the J gene TRBJ2-3; TRBD2 matches at 12 bases. The V and J ends lost 4 bases and 0 bases, in that order; junction bases with no gene match: 6. CDR3 length: 17 amino acids. Germline CDR1 reads SGDLS; CDR2 reads YYNGEE. DNA for the CDR3: TGTGCCAGCAGCAAACGGACTAGCGGGGCTAGCACAGATACGCAGTATTTT. It codes for CASSKRTSGASTDTQYF.

The V gene is TRBV12-3 or TRBV12-4, the J gene TRBJ2-7, with 7 nucleotides matching TRBD1. The CDR3 is made up of 16 amino acids. The ends lost 3 bases at V and 4 bases at J; junction bases unmatched: 12. The CDR3 sequence: CASSLRLTGQHYEQYF. CDR3 DNA sequence: TGTGCCAGCAGTTTGAGGCTAACGGGACAGCATTACGAGCAGTACTTC.

The table lists this clonotype with a few counts. The chain combines TRBV4-2 with TRBJ1-2; D may be TRBD1 (5 bases). Per germline, CDR1 LGHNA and CDR2 YNFKEQ. The length of the CDR3 is 17 residues. V lost 0 bases and J 8 bases, leaving 22 bases between the germline ends. In nucleotides, the CDR3 is TGTGCCAGCAGCCAAGATAATGTGGCAGGGCGGTGGGACGGCTACACCTTC. Protein sequence: CASSQDNVAGRWDGYTF.

The gene calls are TRBV12-3 or TRBV12-4 and TRBJ2-2, with D unclear. CDR3 length: 12 residues. V was pared by 5 bases and J by 5 bases, with 6 bases between. CDR3 DNA sequence: TGTGCCAGCAGTCGAGAGACCGGGGAGCTGTTTTTT. Translating gives CASSRETGELFF.

Only a few counts were recorded for this clonotype. V usage is TRBV11-1 and J usage is TRBJ2-3; D remains ambiguous. The CDR3 runs to 15 residues. The germline V and J ends were trimmed by 7 bases and 0 bases, with 14 bases remaining between them. Germline V CDR1 and CDR2: SGHAT, FQDESV (reference sequence). CDR3 DNA: TGTGCCAGCACTCTCCGGACGTTTAGCACAGATACGCAGTATTTT. This codes for CASTLRTFSTDTQYF.

There are a few counts of this clonotype. The chain couples TRBV29-1 to TRBJ2-4; 11 positions match TRBD1. The CDR3 runs 16 residues. Germline-derived CDR1 and CDR2 are SQVTM and ANQGSEA. The ends lost 0 bases at V and 6 bases at J; junction bases unmatched: 7. CDR3 sequence (DNA): TGCAGCGTTGAAGATAGGACAGGGGGCCAAGTAAACATTCAGTACTTC. Translation gives CSVEDRTGGQVNIQYF. The variable domain in full, completed from reference TRBV29-1 and TRBJ2-4, reads SAVISQKPSRDICQRGTSLTIQCQVDSQVTMMFWYRQQPGQSLTLIATANQGSEATYESGFVIDKFPISRPNLTFSTLTVSNMSPEDSSIYLCSVEDRTGGQVNIQYFGAGTRLSVL.

This chain connects TRBV5-6 to TRBJ1-1, with TRBD1 matching 10 bases. This CDR3 region has 17 residues. The V segment lost 3 bases and the J segment 3 bases; nucleotides outside the gene matches: 11. Germline CDR1 is SGHDT and CDR2 is YYEEEE. The chain's CDR3 is CASSYWGTGVTDTEAFF. For the CDR3, the DNA is TGTGCCAGCAGCTATTGGGGGACAGGGGTAACTGACACTGAAGCTTTCTTT.